This section outlines one T cell receptor (beta chain) sequence together with its context. Its antigen is undetermined. Generated by immunoSEQ multiplex PCR, the TCRdb table keeps only in-frame clones and is missing some. The repertoire holds around 7,500 clones, with around 94% as singletons. The data originate from a study of monozygotic twins with cystic fibrosis. Study-level background: Approximately 3 micrograms of fragmented DNA underwent roughly 16 PCR cycles for library preparation.

Per germline, CDR1 KGHSH and CDR2 LQKENI. The CDR3 has 16 residues. V lost 6 bases to trimming and J lost 4 bases; unmatched junction nucleotides: 10. General study findings and limits: Monozygotic CF twin pairs shared significantly more nucleotide-identical clonotypes than unrelated CF individuals did.

This chain uses TRBV18 with TRBJ2-1; 9 bases fit TRBD2. Sequenced sample: blood. This TCR derives from a boy younger than 10 with cystic fibrosis. The CDR3: CASSLFSGGRYNEQFF. The CDR3, as DNA: TGTGCCAGCTCCCTGTTTAGCGGGGGCCGATACAATGAGCAGTTCTTC.